These T cell receptor beta chains were read from a single sample in a study of blood T cell repertoires in COVID-19. TCRdb's copy holds only in-frame clones and misses some; the assay was immunoSEQ multiplex PCR. The data contain fewer than 200,000 clones, 82% of them seen just once; the ten biggest clones take up 6.5% to 9.5%. Sample: peripheral blood. All receptors come from a woman in her fifties or sixties with COVID-19, enrolled during active disease. Both conserved end residues are part of each CDR3. D genes are given only for firm matches. Expanded clones are given a class, and other clones once, few, many or no size at all.

TRBD1,TRBV28,TRBJ1-5,-,CASSLGQGFRQPQHF,TGTGCCAGCAGTTTGGGACAGGGATTTCGGCAGCCCCAGCATTTT
-,TRBV20-1,TRBJ2-7,-,CSASHQRAYEQYF,TGCAGTGCTAGTCACCAGCGGGCCTACGAGCAGTACTTC
TRBD1,TRBV4-3,TRBJ1-5,few,CASSSSPLTGVGSNQPQHF,TGCGCCAGCAGCTCCTCGCCCCTCACAGGGGTCGGGAGCAATCAGCCCCAGCATTTT
-,TRBV9,TRBJ1-2,-,CASSGSPPANYGYTF,TGTGCCAGCAGCGGGTCCCCCCCAGCTAACTATGGCTACACCTTC
-,TRBV6-2/TRBV6-3,TRBJ2-1,once,CASSYPRDFHNEQFF,TGTGCCAGCAGTTACCCCCGGGACTTCCACAATGAGCAGTTCTTC
TRBD2,TRBV3-1/TRBV3-2,TRBJ2-3,-,CASSQRLAGRTDTQYF,TGTGCCAGCAGCCAACGACTAGCGGGACGCACAGATACGCAGTATTTT
TRBD1,TRBV7-3,TRBJ2-2,-,CASSRQGADTGELFF,TGTGCCAGCAGCAGACAGGGGGCGGACACCGGGGAGCTGTTTTTT
TRBD2,TRBV19,TRBJ2-1,-,CASSLQSLTSGLVSYNEQFF,TGTGCCAGTAGCCTTCAGTCGCTGACTAGCGGATTAGTCTCCTACAATGAGCAGTTCTTC
-,TRBV19,TRBJ1-5,-,CASSINRESNQPQHF,TGTGCCAGTAGCATAAACCGGGAGAGCAATCAGCCCCAGCATTTT
-,TRBV29-1,TRBJ2-1,-,CSGGASRRAIF,TGCAGCGGAGGGGCTAGCAGGAGGGCAATCTTC
TRBD1,TRBV19,TRBJ1-5,-,CASNTGGKGQPQHF,TGTGCCAGTAATACAGGGGGCAAGGGTCAGCCCCAGCATTTT
TRBD2,TRBV28,TRBJ2-5,once,CASSLRSGRARETQYF,TGTGCCAGCAGTTTAAGGAGCGGGAGGGCCCGGGAGACCCAGTACTTC
TRBD1,TRBV7-2,TRBJ2-7,-,CASSTTGTGGEQYF,TGTGCCAGCAGCACAACTGGGACAGGGGGCGAGCAGTACTTC
TRBD2,TRBV10-2,TRBJ2-3,few,CASSAGLAAADTQYF,TGCGCCAGCAGTGCGGGACTAGCGGCCGCAGATACGCAGTATTTT
-,TRBV27,TRBJ1-1,-,CASSLSGEATITEAFF,TGTGCCAGCAGTTTATCGGGCGAAGCCACAATTACTGAAGCTTTCTTT
-,TRBV3-1/TRBV3-2,TRBJ1-4,-,CASSPFSTSEKLFF,TGTGCCAGCAGCCCTTTTTCTACGTCAGAAAAACTGTTTTTT
TRBD1,TRBV4-1,TRBJ1-2,-,CASSQAAGQGSEVTGYTF,TGCGCCAGCAGCCAAGCAGCGGGACAGGGTTCTGAGGTGACCGGCTACACCTTC
-,TRBV7-2,TRBJ1-5,-,CASSLQGKKHF,TGTGCCAGCAGCTTACAGGGGAAGAAGCATTTT
TRBD2,TRBV19,TRBJ2-1,-,CASRRTSGTYNEQFF,TGTGCCAGTAGACGGACTAGCGGTACCTACAATGAGCAGTTCTTC
-,TRBV6-1,TRBJ1-5,-,CASSDLRDQPQHF,TGTGCCAGCAGTGATTTACGGGATCAGCCCCAGCATTTT
TRBD2,TRBV6-2/TRBV6-3,TRBJ2-2,-,CASSYVLAGRNTGELFF,TGTGCCAGCAGTTACGTCCTAGCGGGTAGGAACACCGGGGAGCTGTTTTTT
TRBD2,TRBV11-3,TRBJ2-3,-,CAAAGTSGRLSTDTQYF,TGTGCCGCAGCCGGGACTAGCGGGAGGTTGAGCACAGATACGCAGTATTTT
TRBD1,TRBV19,TRBJ1-5,-,CASHQGAVQPQHF,TGTGCCAGTCATCAGGGGGCGGTTCAGCCCCAGCATTTT
-,TRBV14,TRBJ1-1,-,CASSQDLLTEAFF,TGTGCCAGCAGCCAAGATCTGCTAACTGAAGCTTTCTTT
-,TRBV9,TRBJ1-1,once,CASSVGPGDTEAFF,TGTGCCAGCAGCGTAGGACCGGGGGACACTGAAGCTTTCTTT
-,TRBV24-1,TRBJ2-1,-,CATSDRGSSEQFF,TGTGCCACCAGTGATCGGGGGTCGAGTGAGCAGTTCTTC
-,TRBV6-5,TRBJ2-2,-,CASSLYTGELFF,TGTGCCAGCAGTTTATACACCGGGGAGCTGTTTTTT
TRBD1,TRBV7-9,TRBJ2-1,-,CASSRTGGVSNEQFF,TGTGCCAGCAGCCGTACAGGGGGCGTCTCCAATGAGCAGTTCTTC
-,TRBV29-1,TRBJ2-3,-,CSVEDSAGTSTDTQYF,TGCAGCGTTGAAGATAGCGCAGGTACTAGCACAGATACGCAGTATTTT
TRBD1,TRBV18,TRBJ2-5,-,CASSPPGQIQETQYF,TGTGCCAGCTCACCACCGGGACAGATCCAAGAGACCCAGTACTTC
TRBD1,TRBV5-1,TRBJ1-4,-,CASSVTGIDEKLFF,TGCGCCAGCAGCGTGACAGGGATCGATGAAAAACTGTTTTTT
-,TRBV4-1,TRBJ1-5,-,CASSQDLRGGPQHF,TGCGCCAGCAGCCAAGATCTTAGGGGGGGACCCCAGCATTTT
TRBD1,TRBV6-1,TRBJ2-7,few,CASSGGLGQGHREQYF,TGTGCCAGCAGTGGAGGCTTAGGACAGGGGCATCGCGAGCAGTACTTC
TRBD1,TRBV27,TRBJ1-5,-,CASRDSDRDQPQHF,TGTGCCAGCAGGGATAGCGACAGGGATCAGCCCCAGCATTTT
-,TRBV9,TRBJ1-6,-,CASSVGGNSPLHF,TGTGCCAGCAGCGTAGGAGGGAATTCACCCCTCCACTTT
-,TRBV5-8,TRBJ2-1,-,CASSGTGFYNEQFF,TGTGCCAGCAGCGGAACAGGGTTCTACAATGAGCAGTTCTTC
TRBD2,TRBV3-1/TRBV3-2,TRBJ2-1,-,CASSRNGLVGNEQFF,TGTGCCAGCAGCCGGAACGGACTAGTCGGCAATGAGCAGTTCTTC
TRBD1,TRBV24-1,TRBJ2-1,-,CATSAGSGGRNEQFF,TGTGCCACCAGTGCCGGTTCAGGGGGCAGAAATGAGCAGTTCTTC
TRBD2,TRBV5-1,TRBJ2-1,few,CASSYTSGRVNEQFF,TGCGCCAGCAGCTATACTAGCGGGAGGGTCAATGAGCAGTTCTTC
-,TRBV9,TRBJ2-3,-,CASSVVAGRGDTQYF,TGTGCCAGCAGCGTAGTGGCAGGTAGGGGAGATACGCAGTATTTT
-,TRBV14,TRBJ1-6,-,CASSQDLGEGALKSPLHF,TGTGCCAGCAGCCAAGATTTGGGTGAGGGAGCCTTAAAATCACCCCTCCACTTT
TRBD2,TRBV5-1,TRBJ2-1,-,CASRRTSGTTYNEQFF,TGCGCCAGCAGAAGGACTAGCGGTACCACCTACAATGAGCAGTTCTTC
-,TRBV2,TRBJ1-5,-,CASSVLWGVGQPQHF,TGTGCCAGCAGCGTCCTATGGGGGGTCGGCCAGCCCCAGCATTTT
TRBD1,TRBV7-9,TRBJ1-4,-,CASNPDRGGHLTNEKLFF,TGTGCCAGCAACCCCGACAGGGGGGGGCACCTAACTAATGAAAAACTGTTTTTT
-,TRBV4-2,TRBJ2-2,-,CASTPQAASASTGELFF,TGTGCCAGCACCCCCCAGGCGGCTAGCGCATCTACCGGGGAGCTGTTTTTT
TRBD2,TRBV28,TRBJ2-1,once,CASIGGLASSWGNEQFF,TGTGCCAGCATTGGGGGACTAGCTTCGTCTTGGGGGAATGAGCAGTTCTTC
-,TRBV6-5,TRBJ1-1,-,CASSLSQGNTEAFF,TGTGCCAGCAGCTTATCACAGGGAAACACTGAAGCTTTCTTT
-,TRBV10-1,TRBJ1-2,once,CASSEMRDYGYTF,TGCGCCAGCAGCGAAATGAGGGACTATGGCTACACCTTC
TRBD1,TRBV29-1,TRBJ1-3,once,CSVLTGGSGNTIYF,TGCAGCGTGCTGACAGGGGGCTCTGGAAACACCATATATTTT
TRBD1,TRBV5-1,TRBJ1-2,-,CASSADRGLDGYTF,TGCGCCAGCAGCGCCGACAGGGGGCTCGATGGCTACACCTTC
TRBD2,TRBV4-3,TRBJ2-1,-,CASSQTFTSGSWYEQFF,TGCGCCAGCAGCCAGACCTTCACTAGCGGGAGTTGGTATGAGCAGTTCTTC
TRBD2,TRBV7-9,TRBJ2-3,-,CASSRTSGADTQYF,TGTGCCAGCAGCCGGACTAGCGGGGCAGATACGCAGTATTTT
TRBD1,TRBV5-4,TRBJ1-6,once,CASRGGGQGPAPLHF,TGTGCCAGCAGGGGAGGGGGACAGGGTCCGGCACCCCTCCACTTT
TRBD1,TRBV7-3,TRBJ2-5,-,CASSRDRTEETQYF,TGTGCCAGCAGCAGGGACAGAACGGAAGAGACCCAGTACTTC
TRBD1,TRBV6-5,TRBJ1-5,few,CASSHSTGGGQPQHF,TGTGCCAGCAGTCACTCGACAGGGGGCGGTCAGCCCCAGCATTTT
TRBD1,TRBV19,TRBJ1-2,-,CASRRQGYGYTF,TGTGCCAGTAGACGACAGGGATATGGCTACACCTTC
-,TRBV7-8,TRBJ1-2,-,CASSLVQGPLTNYGYTF,TGTGCCAGCAGCTTAGTGCAGGGGCCTCTTACTAACTATGGCTACACCTTC
-,TRBV28,TRBJ2-7,-,CASSDRFPKDEQYF,TGTGCCAGCAGCGACAGATTTCCTAAAGACGAGCAGTACTTC